The entry that follows covers one TCR beta chain sequence. This sample stems from a study of control samples from healthy donors and cancer patients. Libraries were prepared by immunoSEQ multiplex PCR; TCRdb keeps only in-frame clonotypes and omits some of them. There are 150,000 to 200,000 clones in the sample; just over 90% occur only once, and around 1.5% lies in the top ten. Germline V gene sequence: CDR1 SGHRS, CDR2 YFSETQ. This CDR3 contains 14 residues. V lost 0 bases and J 5 bases, leaving 8 bases between the germline ends. The specimen sequenced was blood. The chain uses TRBV5-1 and TRBJ2-2; D call uncertain. The TCR sequence derives from a man aged 30 to 39 in good health. In DNA, the CDR3 is TGCGCCAGCAGCTTGGATTTTAGGACCGGGGAGCTGTTTTTT. Its protein is CASSLDFRTGELFF.